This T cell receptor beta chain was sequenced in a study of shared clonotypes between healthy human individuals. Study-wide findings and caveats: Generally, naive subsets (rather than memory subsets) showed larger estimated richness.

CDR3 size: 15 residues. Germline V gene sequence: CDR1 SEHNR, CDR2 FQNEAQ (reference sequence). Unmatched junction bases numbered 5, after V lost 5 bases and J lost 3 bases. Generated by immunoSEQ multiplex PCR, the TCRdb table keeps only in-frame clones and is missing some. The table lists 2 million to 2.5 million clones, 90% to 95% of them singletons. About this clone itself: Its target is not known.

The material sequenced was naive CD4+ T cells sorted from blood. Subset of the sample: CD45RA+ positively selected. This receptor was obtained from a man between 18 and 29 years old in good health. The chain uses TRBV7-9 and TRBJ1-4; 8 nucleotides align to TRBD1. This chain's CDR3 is CASSQTGGANEKLFF. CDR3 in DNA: TGTGCCAGCAGCCAAACAGGGGGAGCTAATGAAAAACTGTTTTTT.